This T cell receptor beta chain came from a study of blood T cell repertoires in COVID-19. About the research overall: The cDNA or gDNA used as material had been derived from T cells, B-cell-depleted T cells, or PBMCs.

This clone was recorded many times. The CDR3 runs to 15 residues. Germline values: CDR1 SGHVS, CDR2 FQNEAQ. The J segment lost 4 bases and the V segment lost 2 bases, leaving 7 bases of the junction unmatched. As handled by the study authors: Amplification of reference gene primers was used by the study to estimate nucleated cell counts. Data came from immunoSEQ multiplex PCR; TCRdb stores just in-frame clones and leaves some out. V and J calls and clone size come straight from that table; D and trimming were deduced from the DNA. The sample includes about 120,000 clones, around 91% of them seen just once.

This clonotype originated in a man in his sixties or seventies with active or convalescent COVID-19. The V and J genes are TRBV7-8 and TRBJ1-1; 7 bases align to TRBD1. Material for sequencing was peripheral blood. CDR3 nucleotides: TGTGCCAGCAGCTTAACGAGGGGGCTGGGCACTGAAGCTTTCTTT. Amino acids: CASSLTRGLGTEAFF.